A selection of T cell receptor beta chains follows, all from one sample in a study of metastatic and nonmetastatic thyroid tumors. TCRdb re-analyzed the PCR reads using MiXCR. The table has roughly 15,000 clones, approximately 30% seen once; the top ten hold over 9.5%. Specimen: blood. These receptors were obtained from a female donor with papillary thyroid cancer or a benign thyroid nodule (not recorded which). Some clones in this sample may be carry-over from other donors' samples. CDR3s include the opening cysteine and the closing phenylalanine or tryptophan. D genes are given only for firm matches. Rows give clone size only sometimes, using once, few, many, or a class for an expanded clone.

TRBV28	TRBJ2-7	-	-	CASRPGTVEYYEQYF	TGTGCCAGCAGGCCCGGGACCGTAGAATACTACGAGCAGTACTTC
TRBV6-1	TRBJ2-7	-	-	CASFGSFKQYF	TGTGCCAGCTTCGGGTCTTTCAAGCAGTACTTC
TRBV12-3/TRBV12-4	TRBJ2-3	-	TRBD2	CASSPRVRGEVTDTQYF	TGTGCCAGCAGCCCCCGGGTGCGGGGGGAAGTGACAGATACGCAGTATTTT
TRBV20-1	TRBJ2-5	many	TRBD2	CSARDGVAGETQYF	TGCAGTGCTAGAGATGGGGTAGCGGGGGAGACCCAGTACTTC
TRBV7-9	TRBJ1-6	-	TRBD1	CASSTGQVDSPLHF	TGTGCCAGCAGCACTGGACAGGTAGATTCACCCCTCCACTTT
TRBV30	TRBJ2-7	medium-sized	TRBD1	CAWSPLTGDPYEQYF	TGTGCCTGGAGTCCTCTAACAGGGGACCCCTACGAGCAGTACTTC
TRBV2	TRBJ1-2	medium-sized	-	CASRPREEGGYTF	TGTGCCAGCAGACCCAGGGAAGAAGGTGGCTACACCTTC
TRBV6-2/TRBV6-3	TRBJ2-2	medium-sized	TRBD1	CASTRQGAGTGELFF	TGTGCCAGCACCCGACAGGGGGCTGGCACCGGGGAGCTGTTTTTT
TRBV5-1	TRBJ2-7	-	-	CASSTSGPNLYEQYF	TGCGCCAGCAGCACCTCGGGACCCAACCTCTACGAGCAGTACTTC
TRBV24-1	TRBJ2-1	many	TRBD2	CATSEAGLAGVYNEQFF	TGTGCCACCAGTGAGGCTGGACTAGCGGGGGTTTACAATGAGCAGTTCTTC
TRBV7-9	TRBJ2-7	-	-	CASSLGGGEQYF	TGTGCCAGCAGCTTAGGTGGGGGCGAGCAGTACTTC
TRBV7-9	TRBJ2-2	-	-	CASSSRTGGELFF	TGTGCCAGCAGCTCTCGGACGGGCGGGGAGCTGTTTTTT
TRBV4-3	TRBJ2-6	-	-	CASSQEFGSGANVLTF	TGCGCCAGCAGCCAAGAGTTCGGCTCTGGGGCCAACGTCCTGACTTTC
TRBV2	TRBJ1-5	few	-	CASSEVGVDNQPQHF	TGTGCCAGCAGTGAGGTGGGGGTGGACAATCAGCCCCAGCATTTT
TRBV18	TRBJ1-2	medium-sized	-	CASSQSSGIYGYTF	TGTGCCAGCTCACAGTCCTCGGGCATCTATGGCTACACCTTC
TRBV30	TRBJ2-2	-	TRBD2	CAWRDREDTGELFF	TGTGCCTGGAGGGACCGGGAGGACACCGGGGAGCTGTTTTTT
TRBV7-6	TRBJ1-5	-	-	CASSLRSSGGDTDTQHF	TGTGCCAGCAGCTTAAGGTCTAGCGGGGGGGACACAGATACGCAGCATTTT
TRBV5-6	TRBJ2-1	-	-	CASSPPDSGPHEHFF	TGTGCCAGCAGCCCTCCGGACAGTGGACCCCATGAGCATTTCTTC
TRBV20-1	TRBJ1-5	medium-sized	-	CSAFSPYSNQPQHF	TGCAGTGCTTTTTCCCCATACAGCAATCAGCCCCAGCATTTT
TRBV6-9	TRBJ1-2	medium-sized	TRBD1	CASSYLLRDRAQGGYTF	TGTGCCAGCAGTTATTTACTCCGGGACAGGGCACAGGGAGGCTACACCTTC
TRBV10-2	TRBJ2-1	-	-	CASSETAGLNEQFF	TGCGCCAGCAGTGAAACAGCGGGCCTGAATGAGCAGTTCTTC
TRBV12-3/TRBV12-4	TRBJ1-3	few	-	CASSLRIHSGNTIYF	TGTGCCAGCAGTTTAAGGATCCATTCTGGAAACACCATATATTTT
TRBV24-1	TRBJ2-1	many	-	CATSDGGVQGEQFF	TGTGCCACCAGTGACGGAGGGGTCCAGGGGGAGCAGTTCTTC
TRBV19	TRBJ1-2	few	-	CASSGRVLRDYGYTF	TGTGCCAGTAGTGGCCGGGTCCTTCGGGACTATGGCTACACCTTC
TRBV7-9	TRBJ1-1	few	-	CASSLVAEAFF	TGTGCCAGCAGCTTGGTCGCTGAAGCTTTCTTT
TRBV28	TRBJ1-5	few	-	CASRTGTLTDQPQHF	TGTGCCAGCAGGACCGGGACCCTCACAGATCAGCCCCAGCATTTT